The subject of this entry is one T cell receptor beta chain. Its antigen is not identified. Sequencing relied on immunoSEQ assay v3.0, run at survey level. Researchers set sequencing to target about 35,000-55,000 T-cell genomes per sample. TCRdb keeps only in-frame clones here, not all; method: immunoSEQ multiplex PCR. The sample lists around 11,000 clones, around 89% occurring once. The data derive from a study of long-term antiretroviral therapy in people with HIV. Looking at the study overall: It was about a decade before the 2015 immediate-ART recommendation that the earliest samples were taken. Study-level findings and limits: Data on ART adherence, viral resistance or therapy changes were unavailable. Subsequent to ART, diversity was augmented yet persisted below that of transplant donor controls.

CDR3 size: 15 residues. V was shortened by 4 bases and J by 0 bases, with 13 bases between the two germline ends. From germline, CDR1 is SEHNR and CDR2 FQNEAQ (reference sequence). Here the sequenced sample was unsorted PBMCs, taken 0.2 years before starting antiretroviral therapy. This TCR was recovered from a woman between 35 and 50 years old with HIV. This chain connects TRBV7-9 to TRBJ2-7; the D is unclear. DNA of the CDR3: TGTGCCAGCAGCTCGCCAGGCCGGTCCTCCTACGAGCAGTACTTC. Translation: CASSSPGRSSYEQYF.